The sequence of this T cell receptor (beta chain) was determined in a study of T-cell reconstitution after alpha-beta-depleted transplantation in children. Germline assignment: CDR1 DFQATT and CDR2 SNEGSKA (reference sequence). This CDR3 is 16 amino acids long. V gave up 0 bases and J gave up 1 base; unmatched junction bases: 6. Unique molecular identifiers were incorporated during preparation of the TCRbeta library. One entry per CDR3 protein results from TCRdb running MiXCR on the PCR reads. The data hold more than 300,000 distinct CDR3 sequences, with 15% to 20% observed a single time. This sequence joins TRBV20-1 and TRBJ2-1; TRBD2 agrees at 7 bases. The receptor was isolated from a male patient aged 2-15 years who had a stem cell transplant for acute lymphoblastic leukemia, so the T cells may come from the graft donor. The sample here was PBMCs, mostly from graft donor cells, taken 360 days after TCRalphabeta/CD19-depleted stem cell transplant. CDR3 residues: CSARDRTSLSYNEQFF. Written as DNA, the CDR3 is TGCAGTGCTAGAGATAGGACTAGTCTGTCCTACAATGAGCAGTTCTTC.